Detailed here is one T cell receptor beta chain. What it binds is not known. MiXCR was run by TCRdb on the 5' RACE reads, yielding one entry per CDR3 protein. The sample shows 85,000 to 130,000 distinct CDR3 sequences, approximately 12% of them seen only once. The entry originates in a study of T-cell memory formation after mild COVID-19. Study results and caveats: Several responding clones turned up in pre-infection memory, indicating that cross-reactive memory may have taken part.

The receptor was derived from a man between 18 and 29 years old who had mild COVID-19 (a few samples of this study predate the infection). Cell type and time point are not known. The specimen was PBMCs or a T cell subset sorted from them (not recorded which).

The CDR3 DNA sequence: TGCACCATCAGGGAACCCTATGGCTACACCTTC. It yields the protein CTIREPYGYTF. The chain joins TRBV20-1 to TRBJ1-2, with D tentatively TRBD1 (5 bases). The CDR3 is 11 residues long. Germline V CDR1 and CDR2: DFQATT, SNEGSKA (reference sequence).